The next 21 T cell receptor beta chains were all read from a single sample in a study of early T cells in non-severe SARS-CoV-2 infection. TCRdb reanalysed the 5' RACE reads using MiXCR and keeps one entry per CDR3 protein. The data hold about 77,000 distinct CDR3 sequences, with less than 15% observed a single time. Sample: whole blood, taken at baseline. The receptors were sampled from an adult who was a healthcare worker with PCR-confirmed SARS-CoV-2 infection or an uninfected control (not recorded which). The donor label of this sample is uncertain.

For this clonotype: No conserved phenylalanine or tryptophan ends this CDR3, so it is likely a read error. No DNA is shown, since the ends of the CDR3 on it are uncertain; the CDR3 is the one TCRdb lists. The chain carries TRBV21-1 and TRBJ2-7; TRBD2 was called by the table and not checked on the DNA. TRBV21-1 is flagged as a pseudogene. The length of the CDR3 is 16 amino acids, counting both ends. This CDR3 reads CASISSVAGDIYEQYL.

The chain employs TRBV7-2 and TRBJ2-7; D ambiguous. Germline V gives CDR1 SGHTA, CDR2 FQGNSA. The V end was cut by 2 bases, the J end by 6 bases, with 11 bases between. The CDR3 is made up of 13 amino acids. CDR3 sequence: CASSLNDRGEQYF. CDR3 bases: TGTGCCAGCAGCTTAAATGATCGTGGCGAGCAGTACTTC.

A few counts support this clonotype. The rearrangement uses TRBV28 and TRBJ1-5; D is ambiguous. V was cut by 5 bases and J by 9 bases, with 14 bases left in between. The germline V gene has CDR1 MDHEN and CDR2 SYDVKM. The CDR3 sequence is 13 residues long. The chain's CDR3 is CASSRETLRPQHF. CDR3 in DNA: TGTGCCAGCAGTAGGGAGACTTTACGGCCCCAGCATTTT.

This clonotype was counted only a few times. This sequence joins TRBV29-1 and TRBJ2-7, with TRBD2 identical over 9 bases. V lost 6 bases, J lost 4 bases, and 4 bases stayed unmatched. The CDR3 runs to 12 residues. Germline CDR1 SQVTM, CDR2 ANQGSEA. The CDR3 coding sequence is TGCAGCGTAATTACTAGCGGGTACGAGCAGTACTTC. Translated: CSVITSGYEQYF.

The chain combines TRBV30 with TRBJ1-2, with D possibly TRBD1 on 5 matching bases. Germline CDR1 GTSNPN, CDR2 SVGIG (reference sequence). V gave up 6 bases and J gave up 4 bases, with 15 bases separating them. CDR3 length equals 13 residues. CDR3 sequence reads: CACPQGSAYGYTF. DNA of the CDR3: TGTGCCTGCCCTCAGGGCAGCGCCTATGGCTACACCTTC. The whole variable domain, remainder taken from reference TRBV30 and TRBJ1-2, is SQTIHQWPATLVQPVGSPLSLECTVEGTSNPNLYWYRQAAGRGLQLLFYSVGIGQISSEVPQNLSASRPQDRQFILSSKKLLLSDSGFYLCACPQGSAYGYTFGSGTRLTVV.

CDR3 amino acids: CASSLRLTGDYEQYF. The CDR3 coding sequence is TGTGCCAGCTCACTCCGCTTGACAGGGGACTACGAGCAGTACTTC. The V and J genes are TRBV18 and TRBJ2-7; TRBD1 matches 8 bases. With V trimmed by 4 bases and J by 3 bases, 8 bases remained unmatched. Per the germline V gene, CDR1 is KGHSH and CDR2 is LQKENI. The CDR3 runs to 15 residues.

Concerning this clonotype itself: The junction does not match germline at one end; this may be a read error. This chain links TRBV7-2 with TRBJ2-2; D may be TRBD1 or TRBD2 (5 bases each). Germline CDR1 reads SGHTA; CDR2 reads FQGNSA. The CDR3 runs 14 residues. The CDR3 DNA sequence: TGTGCCAGCAGACGAGCCCCCGGGACCGCGGAGCTGTTTTTT. Its protein product is CASRRAPGTAELFF.

This clonotype was recorded at least ten times. The CDR3 DNA is TGTGCCACCTTTGGGACAGCTAACACCGGGGAGCTGTTTTTT. This encodes CATFGTANTGELFF. The chain employs TRBV24-1 and TRBJ2-2; 7 bases line up with TRBD1. The CDR3 length is 14 residues. V gave up 9 bases and J gave up 2 bases; unmatched junction bases: 5. CDR1 and CDR2 (germline): KGHDR, SFDVKD.

This chain links TRBV7-2 with TRBJ2-5, with D perhaps given as TRBD1 or TRBD2 (5 bases each). Germline loops: CDR1 SGHTA, CDR2 FQGNSA. There are 14 residues in the CDR3. Trimming cost V 5 bases and J 3 bases, with 13 bases left between them. DNA of the CDR3: TGTGCCAGCAGCGCCCGGGACCTCGAAGAGACCCAGTACTTC. Its translation is CASSARDLEETQYF.

The CDR3 spells CASSAELSGSTDTQYF. In DNA form, the CDR3 reads TGTGCCAGCAGCGCCGAACTAAGCGGGAGTACAGATACGCAGTATTTT. This sequence joins TRBV9 and TRBJ2-3; 8 bases line up with TRBD2. Germline lookup yields CDR1 SGDLS and CDR2 YYNGEE. This CDR3 contains 16 residues. After removal of 3 bases from V and 3 bases from J, the junction contained 9 bases not matched to a gene.

This clonotype has just a few counts. An end of the junction differs from the germline gene, which may be a read error. This chain links TRBV28 with TRBJ2-3; D gene ambiguous. Germline lookup yields CDR1 MDHEN and CDR2 SYDVKM. This CDR3 is 14 amino acids long. DNA for the CDR3: TGTGCCAGTAGTTTAGCAGGATATCCAGATACGCAGTATTTT. It is translated as CASSLAGYPDTQYF. Filled out from reference TRBV28 and TRBJ2-3, the complete variable domain reads DVKVTQSSRYLVKRTGEKVFLECVQDMDHENMFWYRQDPGLGLRLIYFSYDVKMKEKGDIPEGYSVSREKKERFSLILESASTNQTSMYLCASSLAGYPDTQYFGPGTRLTVL.

This clonotype was counted only a few times. The chain combines TRBV5-1 with TRBJ1-5, with a tentative D call TRBD1 (6 bases). Trimming removed 0 bases from V and 7 bases from J, with 14 bases in between. This CDR3 is built from 15 residues. Germline V lookup: CDR1 SGHRS, CDR2 YFSETQ. The CDR3 region is CASSLAGGAFQPQHF. The CDR3 DNA is TGCGCCAGCAGCTTGGCCGGGGGGGCCTTCCAGCCCCAGCATTTT.

The rearrangement uses TRBV7-7 and TRBJ2-2; TRBD2 might be the D (7 bases). V gave up 4 bases and J gave up 12 bases, with 18 bases separating them. Germline lookup yields CDR1 SSHAT and CDR2 FNYEAQ (reference sequence). This CDR3 spans 14 amino acids. The CDR3 nucleotides are TGTGCCAGCAGCTCCCCAGAGGGGGAGGGGAAGCTGTTTTTT. It encodes CASSSPEGEGKLFF. The full variable domain, in which reference TRBV7-7 and TRBJ2-2 provide the parts outside the CDR3, is GAGVSQSPRYKVTKRGQDVTLRCDPISSHATLYWYQQALGQGPEFLTYFNYEAQPDKSGLPSDRFSAERPEGSISTLTIQRTEQRDSAMYRCASSSPEGEGKLFFGEGSRLTVL.

This clonotype has at least ten counts. This sequence joins TRBV7-6 and TRBJ2-3; TRBD2 matches at 12 bases. The CDR3 spans 15 residues. Germline lookup yields CDR1 SGHVS and CDR2 FNYEAQ. J lost 8 bases, V lost 4 bases, and 7 bases had no gene match. This chain's CDR3 is CASSSRTSGTSTQYF. DNA for the CDR3: TGTGCCAGCAGCTCCCGGACTAGCGGGACCTCTACGCAGTATTTT.

This clonotype was seen ten or more times. The chain combines TRBV5-1 with TRBJ2-7; D gene ambiguous. The CDR3 loop spans 14 amino acids. Trimming took 0 bases from V and 0 from J, leaving 7 bases between them. Germline V gene sequence: CDR1 SGHRS, CDR2 YFSETQ. The chain's CDR3 is CASSLETNSYEQYF. CDR3 DNA sequence: TGCGCCAGCAGCTTGGAAACAAACTCCTACGAGCAGTACTTC.

The chain links TRBV7-3 to TRBJ2-1; either TRBD1 or TRBD2 may supply D (5 bases each). This CDR3 is 15 amino acids long. Deletions cut 5 bases from V and 0 bases from J, with 11 bases between. The germline CDR1 and CDR2 sequences are SGHTA and FQGTGA. CDR3: CASSLGTSSYNEQFF. CDR3 nucleotides: TGTGCCAGCAGCCTCGGGACCAGCTCCTACAATGAGCAGTTCTTC.

This clonotype was counted only a few times. The chain carries TRBV4-1 and TRBJ2-3, with unresolved D. V was cut by 0 bases and J by 6 bases, with 10 bases left in between. The germline V gene encodes CDR1 MGHRA and CDR2 YSYEKL. The CDR3 extends over 14 amino acids. The CDR3 protein is CASSQDSRLDTQYF. The CDR3 nucleotides are TGCGCCAGCAGCCAAGATAGTAGGTTGGATACGCAGTATTTT.

The chain employs TRBV2 and TRBJ1-1; 7 nucleotides match TRBD1. The ends lost 6 bases at V and 4 bases at J; junction bases unmatched: 14. The CDR3 runs 16 residues. Germline V gene data show CDR1 as SNHLY and CDR2 as FYNNEI. For the CDR3, the DNA is TGTGCCAGCAGGCGCAGCTGGAGGGGGCCGGGCACTGAAGCTTTCTTT. Residues: CASRRSWRGPGTEAFF.

This clonotype was seen repeatedly, ten times or more. The rearrangement uses TRBV11-1 and TRBJ2-3; D is ambiguous. The germline CDR1 and CDR2 sequences are SGHAT and FQDESV (reference sequence). V was shortened by 6 bases and J by 5 bases, with 15 bases between the two germline ends. The CDR3 is made up of 14 amino acids. The CDR3, as DNA: TGTGCCAGCAGTTTGGGCCCGAGGATAGATACGCAGTATTTT. Protein: CASSLGPRIDTQYF.

There are many counts of this clonotype. This chain joins TRBV5-1 and TRBJ1-5; no firm D call. Per the germline V gene, CDR1 is SGHRS and CDR2 is YFSETQ. The CDR3 extends over 15 amino acids. With 0 bases removed from V and 0 bases from J, the gap between germline ends came to 7 bases. The chain's CDR3 is CASSLAGNSNQPQHF. The CDR3 DNA reads TGCGCCAGCAGCTTGGCGGGGAATAGCAATCAGCCCCAGCATTTT.

The J gene is TRBJ2-7, the V gene TRBV20-1; no clear D gene. Germline lookup yields CDR1 DFQATT and CDR2 SNEGSKA (reference sequence). V lost 1 base to trimming and J lost 0 bases, with 10 bases between them. The CDR3 sequence is 14 residues long. The CDR3 coding sequence is TGCAGTGCTAGAGTACGACAACGCTCCTACGAGCAGTACTTC. Its translation: CSARVRQRSYEQYF.